One and the same sample provided the 15 T cell receptor beta chains below, sequenced in a study of blood T cell repertoires in COVID-19. The method was immunoSEQ multiplex PCR; TCRdb's version includes in-frame clones alone and lacks a portion of them. Among roughly 250,000 clones listed, roughly 82% were seen once. Material for sequencing was peripheral blood. These receptor sequences come from an elderly woman with active or convalescent COVID-19.

CDR3 region: CASNANNSPLHF. CDR3 nucleotide sequence: TGTGCCAGCAATGCGAATAATTCACCCCTCCACTTT. V and J are TRBV28 and TRBJ1-6; no reliable D call. V was clipped by 7 bases and J by 5 bases, with 6 bases between them. The CDR3 is made up of 12 amino acids. The germline V gene encodes CDR1 MDHEN and CDR2 SYDVKM. Based on the CDR3 plus reference TRBV28 and TRBJ1-6, the full variable domain is DVKVTQSSRYLVKRTGEKVFLECVQDMDHENMFWYRQDPGLGLRLIYFSYDVKMKEKGDIPEGYSVSREKKERFSLILESASTNQTSMYLCASNANNSPLHFGNGTRLTVT.

The chain carries TRBV7-9 and TRBJ1-1; tentatively, D is TRBD1 (6 bases). Per germline, CDR1 SEHNR and CDR2 FQNEAQ (reference sequence). V was cut by 1 base and J by 9 bases, with 18 bases left in between. This CDR3 has 15 residues. In nucleotides, the CDR3 is TGTGCCAGCAGCTTAGAAAGGCAGGGGCCCGGGAAAGCTTTCTTT. Amino acid sequence: CASSLERQGPGKAFF.

The chain combines TRBV16 with TRBJ2-5; 12 positions agree with TRBD2. Germline-derived CDR1 and CDR2 are KGHSY and FQNENV. CDR3 length: 18 amino acids. The V segment lost 2 bases and the J segment 2 bases; nucleotides outside the gene matches: 9. CDR3 in amino acids: CASSQAYETSGGQETQYF. In nucleotides, the CDR3 is TGTGCCAGCAGCCAAGCCTATGAGACTAGCGGGGGTCAAGAGACCCAGTACTTC.

This clone showed up just a few times. This rearrangement joins TRBV3-1 (or the pseudogene TRBV3-2) to TRBJ1-1, with D unresolved. Germline-derived CDR1 and CDR2 are LGHDT and YNNKEL (reference sequence). V was shortened by 3 bases and J by 5 bases, with 10 bases between the two germline ends. CDR3 size: 13 residues. CDR3 amino acids: CASSHGVRTEAFF. The CDR3 DNA sequence: TGTGCCAGCAGCCACGGGGTTAGGACTGAAGCTTTCTTT.

The chain recombines TRBV18 with TRBJ1-1; unclear D gene. CDR1 is KGHSH, CDR2 LQKENI, per germline. The CDR3 contains 13 residues. Trimming stripped 2 bases from V and 9 bases from J, with 13 bases between. The CDR3 protein is CASSPALAEKAFF. The CDR3 DNA reads as TGTGCCAGCTCACCAGCACTAGCCGAAAAAGCTTTCTTT. Full variable domain (outside the CDR3, taken from reference TRBV18 and TRBJ1-1): NAGVMQNPRHLVRRRGQEARLRCSPMKGHSHVYWYRQLPEEGLKFMVYLQKENIIDESGMPKERFSAEFPKEGPSILRIQQVVRGDSAAYFCASSPALAEKAFFGQGTRLTVV.

This clone was picked up a small number of times. The chain joins TRBV5-1 to TRBJ1-1, with 8 bases fitting TRBD1. CDR1 SGHRS and CDR2 YFSETQ come from the germline V gene. This CDR3 has 16 amino acids. Trimming removed 2 bases from V and 0 bases from J; junction bases left unmatched: 6. The CDR3 DNA reads TGCGCCAGCAGCTTAGGGACAGGCTCTATGAACACTGAAGCTTTCTTT. Translation gives CASSLGTGSMNTEAFF.

The V call is TRBV7-8, the J call TRBJ1-2; D is uncertain. Trimming left V 5 bases short and J 4 bases short, with 8 bases between. The V gene's germline CDR1 is SGHVS and CDR2 FQNEAQ. This CDR3 spans 12 amino acids. CDR3 loop: CASSPNTYGYTF. As DNA, the CDR3 is TGTGCCAGCAGCCCGAACACCTATGGCTACACCTTC.

This sequence joins TRBV12-3 or TRBV12-4 and TRBJ2-1; 7 bases agree with TRBD1. J gave up 9 bases and V 6 bases, and 8 bases lay outside the gene matches. The length of the CDR3 is 13 residues. DNA of the CDR3: TGTGCCAGCAGGCGACAGGGTTTTGGTGAGCAGTTCTTC. It encodes CASRRQGFGEQFF.

The J gene is TRBJ1-1, the V gene TRBV6-8; no reliable D call. CDR3 size: 13 residues. Trimming stripped 10 bases from V and 0 bases from J, with 12 bases between. Germline values: CDR1 MNHGY, CDR2 SAAAGT. The CDR3 nucleotides read TGTGCCATCGTTTTGGGCATGAACACTGAAGCTTTCTTT. It translates to CAIVLGMNTEAFF.

The CDR3 spells CASRPTSGGTDTQYF. In nucleotides, the CDR3 is TGTGCCAGCAGACCTACTAGCGGGGGAACAGATACGCAGTATTTT. The rearrangement joins TRBV28 to TRBJ2-3; 11 bases match TRBD2. With 6 bases clipped from V and 3 bases from J, the junction kept 5 bases outside the gene matches. The CDR3 is made up of 15 amino acids. Germline assignment: CDR1 MDHEN and CDR2 SYDVKM.

V gene TRBV5-1 combines with J gene TRBJ1-1; 8 nucleotides match TRBD1. V was clipped by 2 bases and J by 8 bases; unmatched bases: 5. CDR3 length: 13 residues. Germline-derived CDR1 and CDR2 are SGHRS and YFSETQ. Written as DNA, the CDR3 is TGCGCCAGCAGCTTCGCTCGGGACAGGGAAGCTTTCTTT. Its protein is CASSFARDREAFF.

The J gene is TRBJ1-1, the V gene TRBV11-2, with D perhaps matching TRBD1 (6 bases). Germline CDR1 and CDR2: SGHAT and FQNNGV. The CDR3 consists of 13 residues. The V gene lost 6 bases and the J gene lost 5 bases, with 13 bases spanning the gap. CDR3 sequence: CASSSQGWTEAFF. The CDR3 DNA follows: TGTGCCAGCAGTTCACAGGGTTGGACTGAAGCTTTCTTT. Looking up the rest from reference TRBV11-2 and TRBJ1-1 gives the full variable domain: EAGVAQSPRYKIIEKRQSVAFWCNPISGHATLYWYQQILGQGPKLLIQFQNNGVVDDSQLPKDRFSAERLKGVDSTLKIQPAKLEDSAVYLCASSSQGWTEAFFGQGTRLTVV.

The chain is built from TRBV25-1 and TRBJ1-3; 9 nucleotides match TRBD1. The V and J ends lost 6 bases and 0 bases, in that order; junction bases with no gene match: 9. The CDR3 is made up of 17 amino acids. Germline V gives CDR1 MGHDK, CDR2 SYGVNS. This CDR3 is CASRQTGTGLSGNTIYF. The CDR3 nucleotides are TGTGCCAGCAGGCAAACCGGGACAGGGCTCTCTGGAAACACCATATATTTT.

In DNA form, the CDR3 reads TGTGCCAGCAGCGTAGTGGGTCTAGCGGGAGCGGAGACCCAGTACTTC. Protein sequence: CASSVVGLAGAETQYF. The J gene is TRBJ2-5, the V gene TRBV9; 10 nucleotides agree with TRBD2. The CDR3 spans 16 residues. Germline CDR1 is SGDLS and CDR2 is YYNGEE. Trimming cost V 0 bases and J 5 bases; bases outside gene matches: 7.

The chain links TRBV7-9 to TRBJ1-1; no clear D. V lost 5 bases, J lost 5 bases, and 12 bases lay in between. The CDR3 length is 13 residues. Germline assignment: CDR1 SEHNR and CDR2 FQNEAQ (reference sequence). CDR3 region: CASSLEEETEAFF. Here the CDR3 DNA reads TGTGCCAGCAGCCTGGAGGAGGAGACTGAAGCTTTCTTT.